This T cell receptor (beta chain) originates from a study of cytomegalovirus exposure and HLA in healthy donors (dated by TCRdb to about 2017). In the study overall: An earlier analysis of under 600 of the donors reported approximately 300 Gb of sequence data and 117 million unique TCR beta sequences from 150 million to 200 million T cells. Approximately 330 gigabases of sequencing data and roughly 81 million unique TCR sequences made up an early release that covered approximately 700 HLA-typed donors. The study profiled the T cell repertoires of 500 to 800 subjects by immunosequencing and related them to cytomegalovirus serostatus. Class I and class II HLA loci were covered by the typing at four-digit resolution. The study was designed to test whether signatures of past pathogen exposure could be identified by cataloging public T cell receptors. Genome-wide SNP genotypes for about 65% of the roughly 670 donors were used in a later genetic analysis, which treated that subset as a discovery cohort. Rather than drawing on any new phenotypic data, the later analysis identified candidate immune exposures from TCR beta sequences and the way those sequences occurred across donors. The number of typed donors differed by locus: about 629-640 for A, B, C, DRB1 and DQB1; approximately 520 for DQA1; over 600 for DPA1; and roughly 470 for DPB1. Donor age, sex, ethnicity and CMV serostatus were compiled alongside the repertoire data. A separate validation cohort of roughly 120 different subjects was used in addition to the approximately 610-subject first cohort. All discovery cohort repertoires had been generated on a single sequencing platform. On average, roughly 250,000 unique TCR beta nucleotide sequences were sequenced per donor among about 400 genotyped donors of the cohort, with about 19% of those sequences being non-productive. In an earlier analysis of more than 550 of the donors, high-throughput TCR beta sequencing was used to judge whether each TCR beta V gene segment behaved as functional or pseudogenic. High-throughput TCR immunosequencing, statistical association of individual TCRs with disease status, and machine learning were combined to predict cytomegalovirus infection status. To study patterns of TCR occurrence, a later analysis re-analyzed previously published TCR beta repertoires from around 670 donors and added high-resolution HLA genotyping. Because of strong linkage in the cohort, roughly five DR-DQ haplotypes were treated as single units for association and clustering. Of the 300 to 450 genotyped donors, 65% to 90% fell in the genetic ancestry cluster associated with self-reported Caucasian donors.

Comments on this clone: It lacks a known antigen.

Receptor libraries were prepared by the immunoSEQ multiplex PCR assay. For the multiplex PCR, a mixture combining 60 forward primers for TCR Vbeta segments and 13 reverse primers for TCR Jbeta segments was used. The CDR3 region of rearranged TCR beta genes was amplified from genomic DNA by a multiplex PCR assay. Amplified TCR beta libraries were sequenced as 87-base-pair reads on the Illumina HiSeq System. On the study's bioinformatics: A later analysis counted about 80 million unique TCR beta chains across the 550 to 700 repertoires, and about 10 million of these chains were shared by at least two donors. Raw reads were error-corrected and collapsed into unique sequences by a nearest-neighbor algorithm in which closely related sequences were merged to remove PCR and sequencing errors. To assign V, D and J gene segments, CDR3 sequences were aligned to IMGT reference sequences. For a sequence to be retained, a match of at least six nucleotides was required to both a V gene segment and a J gene segment. Rearrangements were classified as productive when the CDR3 lacked stop codons and remained in frame with V and J, and all other rearrangements were classified as non-productive. CDR3 was defined according to IMGT convention as the region running from the second conserved V-encoded cysteine to the conserved J-encoded phenylalanine. In an earlier analysis of some 550 of the donors, sequences lacking an unambiguous match to a single V gene segment were excluded. An earlier analysis of just under 600 of the donors called V segments functional above 56.7% productive rearrangements and segregating when the between-donor standard deviation exceeded 5%. A statistical classification framework was built for diagnosing cytomegalovirus status from the catalog of TCR beta chain sequences. A later analysis assigned V and J genes by comparing TCR nucleotide sequences with IMGT/GENE-DB human TR gene sequences. In a later analysis, CDR3 sequences and most-parsimonious VDJ recombination scenarios were assigned using the TCRdist pipeline. In a later analysis, each TCR beta chain was defined by its CDR3 amino acid sequence together with its V-gene family, and reads without a unique V-gene family were excluded. To address suspected cross-contamination and a sequencing artifact, a later analysis removed around 590 highly shared, low-generation-probability nucleotide sequences. A later analysis calculated a clonal expansion index for each public chain from normalized within-repertoire ranks of inferred template counts. In a later analysis, generation probabilities were computed using a VDJ recombination model fitted to out-of-frame rearrangements, and the results were checked against IGoR. In a later analysis, hypergeometric tests were used to score TCR-TCR, TCR-HLA and TCR-CMV co-occurrence, with a repertoire-size bias correction applied to TCR pairs. False discovery rates were estimated in a later analysis by permuting HLA or CMV assignments 20 times. In a later analysis, co-occurring TCRs were grouped with DBSCAN, and TCRdist sequence similarity was added when clustering was performed within HLA-allele-positive subsets. Repertoires with fewer than 30,000 or more than 120,000 public chains, plus five repertoires with anomalous nucleotide sharing, were excluded from co-occurrence clustering. Drawn from immuneACCESS, this table holds only the in-frame rearrangements with V and J called that TCRdb kept. Clones are partly lost; checked studies trace under half to an unresolved V gene and leave the rest unexplained. The V and J calls and clone size are taken from that table; D and trimming were inferred from the DNA. The sample table records roughly 150,000 clones. About 1.7% of the sample is held by the ten biggest clonotypes.

The cohort comprised under 700 healthy bone marrow donors. At the time of sampling, all cohort members were nominally healthy, though unrecorded immune exposures were likely present. The donor was CMV seronegative and belonged to the group of over 350 seronegative cohort members. Every donor gave a peripheral blood sample, and the peripheral blood mononuclear cells from that sample were used for TCR beta sequencing. The Qiagen DNeasy Blood Extraction Kit was used to extract genomic DNA from the blood cell samples. At the junction V is shortened by 7 bases and J by 0 bases, with 19 bases in between. CDR1 and CDR2 are drawn from the germline V gene (reference sequence): PRHDT, FYEKMQ. From the cysteine up to the phenylalanine, the CDR3 has a length of 17 residues. Only the CDR3 region is kept as DNA, spanning 51 bases read in frame from base 1. Here is what the overall study found, with its caveats: Sequencing depth was assumed to be roughly uniform across donors in the presence/absence analyses, though that assumption may not hold. A total of 150 to 200 TCR beta chains were listed by the study as associated with cytomegalovirus. A cluster of highly shared sequence variants was judged likely to be a technical artifact of the sequencing pipeline. In a later genetic analysis, a missense DCLRE1C variant was associated with V-gene and J-gene trimming of TCR beta chains, and the association was replicated in an independent cohort. Correlated functional status among segregating V segments might be attributable to linkage disequilibrium, but an unknown experimental factor could not be ruled out. Some IMGT-functional V segments, including TRBV6-2 and TRBV6-3, could not be told apart with the 87-base-pair reads, so those segments were excluded. According to a later genetic analysis, donors in an Asian-associated ancestry cluster had fewer N-insertions in productive TCRs than the approximately 670-donor mean. A few of the identified cytomegalovirus-associated TCR beta chains were confirmed in vitro to be specific for cytomegalovirus antigens. A later analysis found that TCR association rates varied across HLA loci, with DRB1 alleles showing the most associated TCRs and HLA-C alleles the fewest. The only immune exposure information available for the cohort was CMV serostatus. Because some donors lacked HLA typing at each locus, the association tests relied only on the typed subset. Assigning TCR associations to individual alleles was difficult when HLA alleles, especially DR and DQ, strongly co-occurred. The classifier was reported to diagnose cytomegalovirus status with high specificity and sensitivity in both the original cohort and the validation cohort. Several of the top co-occurrence clusters appeared to be linked to parvovirus B19, influenza, CMV and Epstein-Barr virus, according to a later analysis. In this cohort, only TCR beta chains were sequenced, and detectable features were limited by the absence of alpha or paired-chain data. A later analysis found that HLA-associated TCR beta chains were more clonally expanded and had lower generation probabilities than equally common non-associated chains. Most CMV-associated TCR beta chains appeared to be HLA-restricted in a later analysis, and the HLA associations seemed to be driven largely by CMV exposure. It was suggested by the authors that the approach could potentially be generalized to other disease states and immunological phenotypes. A further reported finding was that TCR beta sequences accurately predicted the HLA-A and HLA-B alleles for most subjects in the first cohort. At a false discovery rate of 0.05, a later analysis linked 16,951 TCR beta sequences to specific HLA alleles. Most TCR sequences were observed very rarely across donors, whereas some public TCRs were present in many individuals. The earlier analysis of about 600 of the donors excluded some 16 rarely observed V segments, including chromosome 9 orphons, because counts were too low. Broadly in line with IMGT annotations, most TCR beta V segments showed up in productive rearrangements about 90% or about 30% of the time in an earlier analysis of several hundred of the donors.

The rearrangement joined TRBV13 to TRBJ2-4, and perhaps TRBD1 as D gene, on 5 matching bases. Material for sequencing was PBMCs. The sequence was collected from a woman aged 50 to 60 in good health and CMV-seronegative. The DNA sequence follows: TGTGCCAGCACCCCCAAGGTAGGGGCCATAGCCAAAAACATTCAGTACTTC. It translates to CASTPKVGAIAKNIQYF.